The 28 T cell receptor beta chains below all came from one sample that was sequenced in a study of OX40 agonist ivuxolimab in advanced cancers. TCRdb's copy holds only in-frame clones and misses some; the assay was immunoSEQ multiplex PCR. The table records roughly 36,000 clones, around 84% of them present only once. The specimen comprised CD4+ or CD8+ T cells sorted from blood, sampled in a trial of the OX40 agonist ivuxolimab. All receptors come from an adult with an advanced solid tumor such as melanoma, head and neck, liver or kidney cancer.

The rearrangement uses TRBV13 and TRBJ2-7, with a weak D call TRBD2 (6 bases). Germline CDR1 and CDR2: PRHDT and FYEKMQ (reference sequence). The V gene lost 3 bases and the J gene lost 3 bases, with 15 bases spanning the gap. The CDR3 sequence is 15 residues long. The CDR3 bases are TGTGCCAGCAGCTTGAAGGCGCGGGGCTACTACGAGCAGTACTTC. Translation gives CASSLKARGYYEQYF.

This chain joins TRBV7-9 and TRBJ2-7; D may be TRBD1 (5 bases). This CDR3 has 15 amino acids. CDR1 and CDR2 (germline): SEHNR, FQNEAQ (reference sequence). V shed 3 bases and J shed 0 bases, with 12 bases lying between them. This CDR3 is CASSFRGSSSYEQYF. CDR3 sequence (DNA): TGTGCCAGCAGCTTTAGGGGCTCTAGCTCCTACGAGCAGTACTTC.

Notes on this clone: The same CDR3 also results from other DNA sequences found in this sample. V gene TRBV5-1 combines with J gene TRBJ2-1; either TRBD1 or TRBD2 may supply D (6 bases each). The CDR3 is 14 residues long. The V gene's germline CDR1 is SGHRS and CDR2 YFSETQ. V lost 2 bases to trimming and J lost 1 base, with 7 bases between them. CDR3 in DNA: TGCGCCAGCAGCTTAGGGGGGTCCTACAATGAGCAGTTCTTC. Translation: CASSLGGSYNEQFF.

The rearrangement uses TRBV5-1 and TRBJ2-3; 7 bases line up with TRBD1. V lost 5 bases, J lost 0 bases, and 3 bases stayed unmatched. Germline CDR1 is SGHRS and CDR2 is YFSETQ. The CDR3 is made up of 14 amino acids. The CDR3 coding sequence is TGCGCCAGCAGAGGGGACAGTAGCACAGATACGCAGTATTTT. It encodes CASRGDSSTDTQYF. The full variable domain, rest sourced from reference TRBV5-1 and TRBJ2-3, is KAGVTQTPRYLIKTRGQQVTLSCSPISGHRSVSWYQQTPGQGLQFLFEYFSETQRNKGNFPGRFSGRQFSNSRSEMNVSTLELGDSALYLCASRGDSSTDTQYFGPGTRLTVL.

The J gene is TRBJ1-6, the V gene TRBV10-1; D ambiguous. The CDR3 length is 13 residues. The V and J ends lost 11 bases and 7 bases respectively, with 15 bases between them. The germline CDR1 and CDR2 sequences are WNHNN and SYGVQD (reference sequence). The CDR3 DNA follows: TGCGCCTACCACAAGGCGGGCAATTCACCCCTCCACTTT. Encoded protein: CAYHKAGNSPLHF.

The chain joins TRBV11-2 to TRBJ2-2, with TRBD2 matching over 11 bases. The CDR3 consists of 15 residues. J lost 4 bases, V lost 5 bases, and 3 bases had no gene match. Germline V gene sequence: CDR1 SGHAT, CDR2 FQNNGV. This CDR3 reads CASSRSGRATGELFF. CDR3 bases: TGTGCCAGCAGCCGTAGCGGGAGGGCCACCGGGGAGCTGTTTTTT.

This clone was seen only a few times. This sequence joins TRBV7-2 and TRBJ2-2; no firm D call. This CDR3 spans 14 amino acids. Trimming pared 0 bases from V and 4 bases from J, leaving 6 bases between. The germline V gene has CDR1 SGHTA and CDR2 FQGNSA. The CDR3, as DNA: TGTGCCAGCAGCTTAGCGCGTGCCACCGGGGAGCTGTTTTTT. This translates into CASSLARATGELFF.

The chain is built from TRBV27 and TRBJ2-7; possibly TRBD1 or TRBD2 for D (5 bases each). This CDR3 is 15 amino acids long. V was pared by 6 bases and J by 6 bases, with 21 bases between. Per germline, CDR1 MNHEY and CDR2 SMNVEV (reference sequence). The CDR3 protein is CASSPLLGPGVEQYF. The CDR3 DNA sequence: TGTGCCAGCAGCCCATTATTGGGACCCGGGGTCGAGCAGTACTTC.

The V and J genes are TRBV2 and TRBJ2-3; D unresolved. The CDR3 is made up of 12 amino acids. CDR1 SNHLY and CDR2 FYNNEI come from the germline V gene. V was clipped by 6 bases and J by 3 bases, with 7 bases between them. The CDR3 is CASRVWTDTQYF. CDR3 DNA: TGTGCCAGCAGGGTTTGGACAGATACGCAGTATTTT. The complete variable domain, with remaining parts taken from reference TRBV2 and TRBJ2-3, reads EPEVTQTPSHQVTQMGQEVILRCVPISNHLYFYWYRQILGQKVEFLVSFYNNEISEKSEIFDDQFSVERPDGSNFTLKIRSTKLEDSAMYFCASRVWTDTQYFGPGTRLTVL.

This clone was detected once. The chain carries TRBV7-9 and TRBJ2-7; D is tentatively TRBD1 or TRBD2 (6 bases each). Germline CDR1 is SEHNR and CDR2 is FQNEAQ (reference sequence). Trimming left V 6 bases short and J 6 bases short, with 21 bases between. CDR3 length: 15 residues. CDR3 coding DNA: TGTGCCAGCAGACATGCTCGGGGGCCCTTGGGCGAGCAGTACTTC. It translates to CASRHARGPLGEQYF.

This chain joins TRBV5-1 and TRBJ2-3; 12 bases line up with TRBD2. Looked up from germline, CDR1 is SGHRS and CDR2 is YFSETQ. This CDR3 region has 14 residues. V was clipped by 6 bases and J by 5 bases; unmatched bases: 4. In DNA, the CDR3 is TGCGCCAGCACTAGCGGGGGGGCTGGAGATACGCAGTATTTT. Protein: CASTSGGAGDTQYF.

The chain has TRBV6-1 and TRBJ2-7; 9 bases match TRBD2. V trimming: 7 bases; J trimming: 6 bases; junction bases outside the gene matches: 13. The CDR3 runs to 15 residues. Germline V gene lookup returns CDR1 MNHNS and CDR2 SASEGT. In DNA, the CDR3 is TGTGCCAGCACCACCCAGGAGGGGGGACTAGCCGAGCAGTACTTC. Its translation is CASTTQEGGLAEQYF.

V and J are TRBV5-1 and TRBJ2-2; D gene ambiguous. The CDR3 loop spans 14 amino acids. Germline V gene sequence: CDR1 SGHRS, CDR2 YFSETQ. V lost 4 bases to trimming and J lost 3 bases, with 10 bases between them. As DNA, the CDR3 is TGCGCCAGCAGCAAACAAGAGGACACCGGGGAGCTGTTTTTT. Amino acid sequence: CASSKQEDTGELFF.

This clone has only one observation. This chain links TRBV28 with TRBJ1-4; D is uncertain. CDR3 length equals 15 residues. Trimming removed 7 bases at V and 7 bases at J, with 19 bases between. Germline V gives CDR1 MDHEN, CDR2 SYDVKM. CDR3 loop: CASTVWPHKGEKLFF. Written as DNA, the CDR3 is TGTGCCAGCACCGTTTGGCCCCATAAGGGTGAAAAACTGTTTTTT.

J is TRBJ2-7 and V is TRBV6-5; the D is unclear. V lost 5 bases, J lost 0 bases, and 8 bases lay in between. CDR3 length: 13 amino acids. Germline V lookup: CDR1 MNHEY, CDR2 SVGAGI. CDR3 sequence reads: CASSGPGSYEQYF. DNA for the CDR3: TGTGCCAGCAGTGGCCCGGGCTCCTACGAGCAGTACTTC.

The chain carries TRBV6-1 and TRBJ2-2, with D unclear. Germline values: CDR1 MNHNS, CDR2 SASEGT. V was shortened by 8 bases and J by 3 bases, with 7 bases between the two germline ends. The length of the CDR3 is 12 residues. DNA of the CDR3: TGTGCCAGCGGGGATTACACCGGGGAGCTGTTTTTT. This gives the protein CASGDYTGELFF.

The chain joins TRBV11-2 to TRBJ1-1; a possible D gene is TRBD1 (6 bases). There are 14 residues in the CDR3. Trimming cost V 5 bases and J 1 base, with 11 bases left between them. Germline CDR1 is SGHAT and CDR2 is FQNNGV. The CDR3 sequence is CASSLGHKNTEAFF. The CDR3 nucleotides read TGTGCCAGCAGCCTGGGACACAAGAACACTGAAGCTTTCTTT.

The chain uses TRBV5-1 and TRBJ1-2; D might be TRBD1 (6 bases). Between the trimmed V and J ends, which lost 4 bases and 0 bases, there was a span of 10 bases. Germline V gene data show CDR1 as SGHRS and CDR2 as YFSETQ. This CDR3 has 14 residues. The CDR3 sequence: CASSTGQTNYGYTF. DNA for the CDR3: TGCGCCAGCAGCACGGGACAAACTAACTATGGCTACACCTTC.

The chain recombines TRBV2 with TRBJ1-2, with D tentatively TRBD1 (5 bases). CDR1 and CDR2 (germline): SNHLY, FYNNEI. Deletions cut 9 bases from V and 4 bases from J, with 18 bases between. The CDR3 length is 14 residues. CDR3 sequence: CASRPPGGLYGYTF. The CDR3 DNA sequence: TGTGCCAGTCGACCCCCCGGGGGTCTCTATGGCTACACCTTC.

This CDR3 reads CASSLKGLVAFF. The DNA for the CDR3 is TGTGCCAGCAGCTTAAAAGGGCTGGTAGCTTTCTTT. The genes are TRBV7-2 and TRBJ1-1; D is unclear. The CDR3 totals 12 residues. Trimming pared 2 bases from V and 10 bases from J, leaving 11 bases between. Per germline, CDR1 SGHTA and CDR2 FQGNSA.

For this clone: Other DNA sequences of this sample code for an identical CDR3. The chain links TRBV19 to TRBJ1-5; D might be TRBD1 (5 bases). Trimming cost V 3 bases and J 5 bases, with 11 bases left between them. This CDR3 is built from 14 residues. Germline loops: CDR1 LNHDA, CDR2 SQIVND (reference sequence). The DNA of the CDR3 is TGTGCCAGTAGTATTAGAACGGGGGATCAGCCCCAGCATTTT. Protein sequence: CASSIRTGDQPQHF.

This chain links TRBV2 with TRBJ2-7, with D unresolved. V was shortened by 4 bases and J by 1 base, with 8 bases between the two germline ends. CDR1 is SNHLY, CDR2 FYNNEI, per germline. The CDR3 extends over 13 amino acids. DNA for the CDR3: TGTGCCAGCAGTGTAGGCACGTCCTACGAGCAGTACTTC. It is translated as CASSVGTSYEQYF.

The chain couples TRBV5-1 to TRBJ1-1, with a possible D match to TRBD1 (5 bases). V lost 4 bases, J lost 5 bases, and 12 bases lay in between. Germline V gene data show CDR1 as SGHRS and CDR2 as YFSETQ. CDR3 length equals 13 residues. This chain's CDR3 is CASSSQGGTEAFF. As DNA, the CDR3 is TGCGCCAGCAGCAGCCAGGGTGGGACTGAAGCTTTCTTT.

The chain is built from TRBV7-9 and TRBJ1-2; the D is unclear. The CDR3 consists of 15 residues. The V end was cut by 3 bases, the J end by 4 bases, with 15 bases between. CDR1 is SEHNR and CDR2 is FQNEAQ in the germline V gene (reference sequence). The CDR3, as DNA: TGTGCCAGCAGCTTCTCGCACACTGAAGTCTATGGCTACACCTTC. Its translation is CASSFSHTEVYGYTF.

This clone has a handful of counts. V and J are TRBV6-1 and TRBJ1-6; the D gene is possibly TRBD1 (5 bases). The CDR3 loop spans 15 amino acids. Germline CDR1 and CDR2: MNHNS and SASEGT. Trimming removed 7 bases at V and 6 bases at J, with 16 bases between. CDR3: CASTQGLGPNSPLHF. CDR3 in DNA: TGTGCCAGCACTCAGGGTCTAGGGCCTAATTCACCCCTCCACTTT.

The chain recombines TRBV5-4 with TRBJ2-6; D uncertain. The V end was cut by 4 bases, the J end by 4 bases, with 12 bases between. CDR3 size: 15 residues. The V gene's germline CDR1 is SGHNT and CDR2 YYREEE (reference sequence). The DNA for the CDR3 is TGTGCCAGCAGCCTTTTGGGTCCCGGGGCCAACGTCCTGACTTTC. Its protein is CASSLLGPGANVLTF.

The J gene is TRBJ2-7, the V gene TRBV15, with D possibly being TRBD1 (6 bases). The CDR3 is 13 amino acids. Trimming left V 3 bases short and J 0 bases short, with 6 bases between. Germline loops: CDR1 LNHNV, CDR2 YYDKDF (reference sequence). Written as DNA, the CDR3 is TGTGCCACCAGCAGGGACAGCTCCTACGAGCAGTACTTC. Protein sequence: CATSRDSSYEQYF.

This chain links TRBV9 with TRBJ1-1; D gene uncertain. The CDR3 sequence is 13 residues long. From germline, CDR1 is SGDLS and CDR2 YYNGEE. V was trimmed by 2 bases and J by 0 bases, leaving 5 bases between them. CDR3 DNA sequence: TGTGCCAGCAGCGTTAACATGAACACTGAAGCTTTCTTT. The encoded protein is CASSVNMNTEAFF.